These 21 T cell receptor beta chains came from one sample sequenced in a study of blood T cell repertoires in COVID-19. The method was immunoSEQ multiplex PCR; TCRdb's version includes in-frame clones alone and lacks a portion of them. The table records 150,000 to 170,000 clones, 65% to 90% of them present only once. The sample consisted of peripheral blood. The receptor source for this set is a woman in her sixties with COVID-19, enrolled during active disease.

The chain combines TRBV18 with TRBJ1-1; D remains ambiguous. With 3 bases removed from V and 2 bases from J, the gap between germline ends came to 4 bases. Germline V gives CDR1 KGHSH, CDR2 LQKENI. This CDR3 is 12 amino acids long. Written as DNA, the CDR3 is TGTGCCAGCTCACCGGCTAACACTGAAGCTTTCTTT. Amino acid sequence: CASSPANTEAFF. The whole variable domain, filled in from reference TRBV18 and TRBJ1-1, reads NAGVMQNPRHLVRRRGQEARLRCSPMKGHSHVYWYRQLPEEGLKFMVYLQKENIIDESGMPKERFSAEFPKEGPSILRIQQVVRGDSAAYFCASSPANTEAFFGQGTRLTVV.

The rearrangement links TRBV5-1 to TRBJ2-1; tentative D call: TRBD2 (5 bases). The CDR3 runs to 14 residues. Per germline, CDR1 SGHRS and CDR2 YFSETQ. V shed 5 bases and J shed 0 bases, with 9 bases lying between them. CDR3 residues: CASRRESSYNEQFF. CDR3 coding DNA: TGCGCCAGCAGGAGGGAGAGCTCCTACAATGAGCAGTTCTTC.

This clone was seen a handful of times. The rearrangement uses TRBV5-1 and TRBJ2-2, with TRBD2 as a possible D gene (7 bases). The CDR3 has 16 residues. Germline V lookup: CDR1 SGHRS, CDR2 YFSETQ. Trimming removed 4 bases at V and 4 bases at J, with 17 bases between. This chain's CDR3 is CASSPINAGATGELFF. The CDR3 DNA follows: TGCGCCAGCAGCCCGATCAACGCGGGGGCCACCGGGGAGCTGTTTTTT. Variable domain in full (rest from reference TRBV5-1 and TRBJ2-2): KAGVTQTPRYLIKTRGQQVTLSCSPISGHRSVSWYQQTPGQGLQFLFEYFSETQRNKGNFPGRFSGRQFSNSRSEMNVSTLELGDSALYLCASSPINAGATGELFFGEGSRLTVL.

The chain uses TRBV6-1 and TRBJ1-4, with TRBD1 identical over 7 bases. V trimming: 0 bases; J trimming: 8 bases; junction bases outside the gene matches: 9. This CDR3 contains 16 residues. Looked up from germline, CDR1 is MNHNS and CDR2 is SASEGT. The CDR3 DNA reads TGTGCCAGCAGTGAAGCAAAAGGGGGCTATCCCGAAAAACTGTTTTTT. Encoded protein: CASSEAKGGYPEKLFF.

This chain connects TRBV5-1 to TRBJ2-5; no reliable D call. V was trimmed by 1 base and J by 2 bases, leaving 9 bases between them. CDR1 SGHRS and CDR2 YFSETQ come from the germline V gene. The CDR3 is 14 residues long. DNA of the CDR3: TGCGCCAGCAGCTTGAGTACAGATCAAGAGACCCAGTACTTC. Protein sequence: CASSLSTDQETQYF.

Written as DNA, the CDR3 is TGTGCCAGCAGCTACGAATTACAGGGGTCCTTTGGCACAGATACGCAGTATTTT. Protein: CASSYELQGSFGTDTQYF. The V gene is TRBV5-5, the J gene TRBJ2-3; 7 nucleotides align to TRBD1. Germline V CDR1 and CDR2: SGHKS, YYEKEE (reference sequence). The CDR3 sequence is 18 residues long. Trimming at V came to 3 bases and at J to 1 base, leaving 14 bases not matched to a gene. Using reference TRBV5-5 and TRBJ2-3 for the parts outside the CDR3, the full variable domain is DAGVTQSPTHLIKTRGQQVTLRCSPISGHKSVSWYQQVLGQGPQFIFQYYEKEERGRGNFPDRFSARQFPNYSSELNVNALLLGDSALYLCASSYELQGSFGTDTQYFGPGTRLTVL.

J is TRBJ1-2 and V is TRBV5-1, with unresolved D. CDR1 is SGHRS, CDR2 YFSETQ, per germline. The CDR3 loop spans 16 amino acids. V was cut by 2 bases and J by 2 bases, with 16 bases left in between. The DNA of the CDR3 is TGCGCCAGCAGCTTAGGGAGTACGGCTTTAAACTATGGCTACACCTTC. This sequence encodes CASSLGSTALNYGYTF. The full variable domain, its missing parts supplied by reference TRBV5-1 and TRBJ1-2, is KAGVTQTPRYLIKTRGQQVTLSCSPISGHRSVSWYQQTPGQGLQFLFEYFSETQRNKGNFPGRFSGRQFSNSRSEMNVSTLELGDSALYLCASSLGSTALNYGYTFGSGTRLTVV.

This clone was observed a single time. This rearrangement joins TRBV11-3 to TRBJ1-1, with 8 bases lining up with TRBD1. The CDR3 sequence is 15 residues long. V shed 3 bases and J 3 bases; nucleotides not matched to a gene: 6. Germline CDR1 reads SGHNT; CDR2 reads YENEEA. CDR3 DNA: TGTGCCAGCAGCTTTTCAGGGGGCGCGGACACTGAAGCTTTCTTT. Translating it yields CASSFSGGADTEAFF.

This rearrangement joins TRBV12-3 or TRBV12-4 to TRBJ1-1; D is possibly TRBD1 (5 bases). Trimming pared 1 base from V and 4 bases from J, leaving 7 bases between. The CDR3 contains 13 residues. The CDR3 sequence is CASSLGQSTEAFF. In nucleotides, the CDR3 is TGTGCCAGCAGTTTAGGACAGAGCACTGAAGCTTTCTTT.

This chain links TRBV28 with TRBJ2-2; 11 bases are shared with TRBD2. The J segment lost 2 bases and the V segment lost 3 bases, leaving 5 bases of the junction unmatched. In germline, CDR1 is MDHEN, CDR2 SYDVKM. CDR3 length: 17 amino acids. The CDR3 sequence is CASSFPTSGRNTGELFF. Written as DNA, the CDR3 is TGTGCCAGCAGTTTCCCTACTAGCGGGAGAAACACCGGGGAGCTGTTTTTT.

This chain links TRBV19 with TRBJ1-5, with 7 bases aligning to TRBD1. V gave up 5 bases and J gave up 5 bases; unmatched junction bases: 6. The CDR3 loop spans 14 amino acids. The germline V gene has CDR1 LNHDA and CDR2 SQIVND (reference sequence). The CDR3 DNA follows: TGTGCCAGTAGTCGGACAGGTCGAGATCAGCCCCAGCATTTT. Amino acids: CASSRTGRDQPQHF.

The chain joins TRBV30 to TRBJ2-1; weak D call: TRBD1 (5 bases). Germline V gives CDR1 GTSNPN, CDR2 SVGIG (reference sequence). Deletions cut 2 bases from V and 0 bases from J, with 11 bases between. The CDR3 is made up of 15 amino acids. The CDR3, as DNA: TGTGCCTGGAGTCTCCTAGACAGCTCCTACAATGAGCAGTTCTTC. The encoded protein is CAWSLLDSSYNEQFF.

The CDR3 sequence: CASSLGQGGQPQHF. CDR3 nucleotide sequence: TGTGCCAGCAGCTTAGGACAGGGGGGTCAGCCCCAGCATTTT. The chain recombines TRBV11-2 with TRBJ1-5; 9 bases are a match to TRBD1. Germline-derived CDR1 and CDR2 are SGHAT and FQNNGV. This CDR3 comprises 14 residues. V was clipped by 1 base and J by 6 bases; unmatched bases: 1.

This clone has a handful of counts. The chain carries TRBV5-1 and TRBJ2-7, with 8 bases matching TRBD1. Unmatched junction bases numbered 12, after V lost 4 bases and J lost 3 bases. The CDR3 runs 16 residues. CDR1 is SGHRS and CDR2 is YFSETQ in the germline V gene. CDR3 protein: CASSERRQGRVYEQYV. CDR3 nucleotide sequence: TGCGCCAGCAGCGAGCGCCGACAGGGGCGAGTCTACGAGCAGTACGTC.

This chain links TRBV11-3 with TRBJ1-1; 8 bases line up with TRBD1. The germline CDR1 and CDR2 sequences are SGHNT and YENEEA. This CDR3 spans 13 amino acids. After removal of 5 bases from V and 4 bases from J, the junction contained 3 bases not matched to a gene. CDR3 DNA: TGTGCCAGCAGCCGGACAGGGCCCACTGAAGCTTTCTTT. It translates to CASSRTGPTEAFF.

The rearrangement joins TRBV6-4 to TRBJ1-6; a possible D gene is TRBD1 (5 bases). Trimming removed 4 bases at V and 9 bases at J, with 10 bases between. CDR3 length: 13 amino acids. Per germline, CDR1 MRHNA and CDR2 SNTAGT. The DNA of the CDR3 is TGTGCCAGCAGTGCAGGGTATGGTTCACCCCTCCACTTT. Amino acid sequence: CASSAGYGSPLHF.

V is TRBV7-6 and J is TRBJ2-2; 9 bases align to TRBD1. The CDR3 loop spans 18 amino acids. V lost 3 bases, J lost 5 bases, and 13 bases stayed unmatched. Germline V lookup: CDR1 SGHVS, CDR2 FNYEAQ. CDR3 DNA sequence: TGTGCCAGCAGCTTTCGGACTCCGGGACAGGGAGGGACCGGGGAGCTGTTTTTT. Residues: CASSFRTPGQGGTGELFF.

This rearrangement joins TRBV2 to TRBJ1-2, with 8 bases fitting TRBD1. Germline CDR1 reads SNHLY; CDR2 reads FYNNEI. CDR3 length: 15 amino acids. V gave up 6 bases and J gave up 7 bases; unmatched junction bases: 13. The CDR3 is CASRGSLQGARGYTF. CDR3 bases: TGTGCCAGCAGGGGATCGTTGCAGGGGGCGCGTGGCTACACCTTC.

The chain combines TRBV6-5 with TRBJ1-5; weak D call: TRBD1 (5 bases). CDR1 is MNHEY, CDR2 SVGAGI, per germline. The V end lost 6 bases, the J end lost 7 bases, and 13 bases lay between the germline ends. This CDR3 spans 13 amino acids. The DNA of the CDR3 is TGTGCCAGCAGAGACAGTGTACGACAGCCCCAGCATTTT. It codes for CASRDSVRQPQHF.

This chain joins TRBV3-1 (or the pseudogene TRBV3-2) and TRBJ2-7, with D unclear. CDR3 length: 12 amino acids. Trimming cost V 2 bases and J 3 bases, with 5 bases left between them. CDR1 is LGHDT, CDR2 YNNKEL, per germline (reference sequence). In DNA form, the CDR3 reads TGTGCCAGCAGCCAAACTAACTACGAGCAGTACTTC. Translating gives CASSQTNYEQYF.

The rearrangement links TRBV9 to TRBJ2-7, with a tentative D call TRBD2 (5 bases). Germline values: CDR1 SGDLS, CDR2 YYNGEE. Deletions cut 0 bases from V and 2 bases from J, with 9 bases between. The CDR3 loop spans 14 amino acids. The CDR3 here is CASSVAADPYEQYF. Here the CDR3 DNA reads TGTGCCAGCAGCGTAGCAGCGGATCCCTACGAGCAGTACTTC.